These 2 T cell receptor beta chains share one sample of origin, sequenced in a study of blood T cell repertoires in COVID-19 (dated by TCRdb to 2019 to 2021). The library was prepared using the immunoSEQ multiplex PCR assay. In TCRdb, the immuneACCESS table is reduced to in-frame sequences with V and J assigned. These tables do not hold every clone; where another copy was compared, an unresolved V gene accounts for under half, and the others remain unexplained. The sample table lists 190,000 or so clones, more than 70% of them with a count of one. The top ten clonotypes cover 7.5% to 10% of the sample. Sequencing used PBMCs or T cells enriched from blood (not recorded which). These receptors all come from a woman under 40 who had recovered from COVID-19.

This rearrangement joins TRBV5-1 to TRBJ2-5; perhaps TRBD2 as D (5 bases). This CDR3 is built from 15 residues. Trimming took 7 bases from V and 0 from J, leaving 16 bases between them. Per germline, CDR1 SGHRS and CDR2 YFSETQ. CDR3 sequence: CASQVARGYQETQYF. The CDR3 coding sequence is TGCGCCAGCCAAGTAGCCAGAGGGTACCAAGAGACCCAGTACTTC.

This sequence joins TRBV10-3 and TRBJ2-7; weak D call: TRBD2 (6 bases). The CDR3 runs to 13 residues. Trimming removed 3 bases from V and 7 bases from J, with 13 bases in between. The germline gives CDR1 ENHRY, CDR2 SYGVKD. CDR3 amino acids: CAISEGEVWEQYF. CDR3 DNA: TGTGCCATCAGTGAAGGGGAGGTGTGGGAGCAGTACTTC.